This TCR beta chain was sequenced in a study of T cell responses to AZD1222 COVID-19 vaccine. Assay used: immunoSEQ multiplex PCR; TCRdb lists only in-frame clones, some missing. The sample consists of some 80,000 clones, about 83% of them appearing once. Comment on this clone: Its specificity is unknown.

The study, taken as a whole, reports: Baseline seropositivity characterized only a handful of AZD1222 recipients.

V gave up 4 bases and J gave up 2 bases, with 9 bases separating them. CDR3 length: 14 residues. Germline V lookup: CDR1 MNHEY, CDR2 SMNVEV (reference sequence). The chain joins TRBV27 to TRBJ2-1; possibly TRBD1 or TRBD2 for D (5 bases each). This sequence was found in an adult in good health. This sample comprised peripheral blood, obtained on day 0 of AZD1222 vaccination. The CDR3 DNA is TGTGCCAGCAGTTGGGGGACGACCTACAATGAGCAGTTCTTC. Translating gives CASSWGTTYNEQFF.